This TCR beta chain was captured by sequencing in a study of CD8+ T cells in alopecia areata. Study at large: The investigators scored severity in treated patients by the percentage of affected scalp area.

Investigators isolated RNA and reverse transcribed it into cDNA to act as the sequencing template. Clones were read by immunoSEQ multiplex PCR, and TCRdb kept only the in-frame ones, dropping some. The data hold 150,000 to 200,000 clones, with 60% observed a single time. As to treatment: oral pan-JAK inhibitor, 5-10 mg twice daily. Germline CDR1 reads MNHNY; CDR2 reads SVGAGI (reference sequence). V was trimmed by 6 bases and J by 3 bases, leaving 15 bases between them. The CDR3 runs 14 residues. The receptor's source is a human donor with alopecia areata. The starting material was CD4+ T cells sorted from blood, obtained at week 24, from a patient treated with tofacitinib. The chain carries TRBV6-6 and TRBJ2-7, with D possibly called TRBD1 or TRBD2 (5 bases each). This CDR3 reads CASRPRGSIYEQYF. In nucleotides, the CDR3 is TGTGCCAGCAGGCCCCGGGGCAGTATCTACGAGCAGTACTTC.